The text below deals with one TCR beta chain. The data are from a study of ipilimumab plus nivolumab after autologous stem cell transplantation. Study context: Median doses per patient: a few ipilimumab, under 10 nivolumab.

The data were produced by immunoSEQ multiplex PCR, yet TCRdb's version contains in-frame clones alone and is incomplete. This sample has some 11,000 clones, with about 70% found just once. Trimming removed 3 bases from V and 7 bases from J; junction bases left unmatched: 9. The CDR3 has 15 residues. From germline, CDR1 is SGHDT and CDR2 YYEEEE. The genes are TRBV5-6 and TRBJ1-4; the match to TRBD1 covers 7 bases. The TCR originated in a male donor with multiple myeloma. The material sequenced was PBMCs, taken in a trial of ipilimumab plus nivolumab as post-transplant consolidation. The CDR3: CASSYRQGSVEKLFF. The CDR3 DNA is TGTGCCAGCAGCTATAGACAGGGTTCGGTTGAAAAACTGTTTTTT. Together with reference TRBV5-6 and TRBJ1-4, the CDR3 gives the full variable domain: DAGVTQSPTHLIKTRGQQVTLRCSPKSGHDTVSWYQQALGQGPQFIFQYYEEEERQRGNFPDRFSGHQFPNYSSELNVNALLLGDSALYLCASSYRQGSVEKLFFGSGTQLSVL.